This section outlines one T cell receptor beta chain sequence together with its context. Its antigen remains unidentified. The entry originates in a study of T cell responses to AZD1222 COVID-19 vaccine (dated by TCRdb to about 2021). Regarding the study in general: A total of 233 trial participants underwent TCR sequencing, of whom under 220 had received two doses of AZD1222 and approximately 26 had received two doses of the MenACWY control vaccine. Trial participants were enrolled into age subgroups of 18-55, 56-69 and 70-plus years, which contained approximately 150, 30 and 60 TCR-sequenced participants, respectively. Overall study outcomes, separate from this receptor: Participants were mostly white British and included more females than males, and it was suggested by the authors that clonal diversity may have been underestimated. The 56-69-year group was small, and its depth increase did not reach significance, likely because of low power. Because no samples from the day 14 peak response were available, repertoires could be characterized only after the peak T cell response. The whole spike protein was spanned by vaccine-associated CD4 TCRs, and dominant responses were seen in regions 160-218 and 743-854. Nearly half of unique spike-specific TCRs reportedly recognized epitopes outside regions mutated in the B.1.351 and B.1.1.7 variants. A significant rise in spike-specific TCR breadth and depth was observed after two AZD1222 doses relative to day 0 and relative to MenACWY recipients. Conclusions about previously exposed vaccinees were limited because only a handful of AZD1222 recipients were SARS-CoV-2 seropositive at baseline.

The CDR3 regions of human TCRbeta chains were analyzed by immunosequencing. As for the authors' bioinformatics: TCRs in the repertoires were matched against a reference library of SARS-CoV-2-specific TCRs that had been generated with the MIRA antigen-specificity platform. Breadth was defined as the fraction of unique TCRs that were SARS-CoV-2-associated. Depth was defined as the fraction of total T cells that were SARS-CoV-2-associated. Using the MIRA data, each spike-specific TCR was mapped to the spike region that the TCR reacts to and placed in a CD4 or CD8 class. Log10-transformed breadth and depth values were compared by one-way ANOVA with Sidak's multiple comparisons tests. The table comes from immuneACCESS by way of TCRdb, which keeps in-frame sequences with V and J called. Part of the clones is missing from these tables; in studies checked, under half for an unresolved V gene and the rest for unknown reasons. From that table come the V and J calls and clone size; the DNA was used to work out D and trimming. The table for this sample shows about 140,000 clones. 2% to 2.5% of the sample is taken by the ten largest.

A distance of 9 bases separates the germline ends of V and J, which lose 3 bases and 6 bases respectively. The CDR3 goes from the cysteine to the phenylalanine over 13 residues. The entry retains the CDR3 DNA only, 39 bases that are in frame from base 1. In light of the paper, this sample's time point label describes: baseline before first vaccination. Samples from vaccinated people were obtained from the UK trials COV001 and COV002, which included a single-blind randomized controlled phase 2/3 trial of AZD1222 (ChAdOx1 nCoV-19) in healthy adults. Trial participant PBMC samples were collected at day 0 and day 28 after the second dose for TCRbeta chain sequencing.

This TCR was recovered from an adult in good health. Sequenced input: peripheral blood. Here the chain combines TRBV12-3 or TRBV12-4 and TRBJ1-3; no D gene is confidently identified. The CDR3 here reads CASSFRPPNTIYF. The sequence in DNA is TGTGCCAGCAGTTTTAGGCCGCCAAACACCATATATTTT.